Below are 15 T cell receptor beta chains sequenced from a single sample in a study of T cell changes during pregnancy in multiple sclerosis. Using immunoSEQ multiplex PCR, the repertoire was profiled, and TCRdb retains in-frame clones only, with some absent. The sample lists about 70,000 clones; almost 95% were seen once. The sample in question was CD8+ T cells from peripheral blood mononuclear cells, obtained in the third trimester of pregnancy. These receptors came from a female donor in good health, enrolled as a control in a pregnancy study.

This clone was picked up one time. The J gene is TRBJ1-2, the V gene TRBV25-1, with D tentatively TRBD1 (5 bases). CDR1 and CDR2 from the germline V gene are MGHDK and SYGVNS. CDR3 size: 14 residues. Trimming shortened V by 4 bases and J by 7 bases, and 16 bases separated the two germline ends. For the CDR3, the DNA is TGTGCCAGCAGTGGGGGACTATCCGGCTTTGGCTACACCTTC. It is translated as CASSGGLSGFGYTF.

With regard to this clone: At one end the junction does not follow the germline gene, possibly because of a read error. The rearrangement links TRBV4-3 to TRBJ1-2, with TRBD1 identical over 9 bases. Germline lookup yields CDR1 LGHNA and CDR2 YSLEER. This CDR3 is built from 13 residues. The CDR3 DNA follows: TGCGACAGCACGCCGGGACAGGGTTATGGCTACACCTTC. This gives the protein CDSTPGQGYGYTF.

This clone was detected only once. This CDR3 is CASSAGQASHYGYTF. CDR3 bases: TGTGCCAGCAGTGCCGGACAGGCCTCGCACTATGGCTACACCTTC. The chain links TRBV27 to TRBJ1-2, with 7 bases identical to TRBD1. With 5 bases clipped from V and 3 bases from J, the junction kept 9 bases outside the gene matches. The CDR3 consists of 15 residues. Germline assignment: CDR1 MNHEY and CDR2 SMNVEV (reference sequence).

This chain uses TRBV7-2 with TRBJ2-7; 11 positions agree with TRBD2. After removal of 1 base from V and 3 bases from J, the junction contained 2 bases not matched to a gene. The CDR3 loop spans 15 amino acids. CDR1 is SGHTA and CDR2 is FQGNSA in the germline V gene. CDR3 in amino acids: CASSLELAGDYEQYF. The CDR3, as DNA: TGTGCCAGCAGCTTAGAACTAGCGGGGGACTACGAGCAGTACTTC.

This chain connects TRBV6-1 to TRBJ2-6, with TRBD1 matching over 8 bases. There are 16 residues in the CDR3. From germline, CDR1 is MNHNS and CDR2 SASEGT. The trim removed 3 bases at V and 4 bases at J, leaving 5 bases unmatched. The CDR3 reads CASSDRGLLGANVLTF. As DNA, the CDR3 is TGTGCCAGCAGTGACAGGGGGCTCTTGGGGGCCAACGTCCTGACTTTC.

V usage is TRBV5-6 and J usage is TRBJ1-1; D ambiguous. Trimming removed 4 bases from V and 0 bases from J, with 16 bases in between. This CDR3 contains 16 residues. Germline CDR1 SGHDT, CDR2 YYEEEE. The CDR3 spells CASSSSGFLLNTEAFF. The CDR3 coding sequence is TGTGCCAGCAGCAGCTCAGGTTTTTTGTTGAACACTGAAGCTTTCTTT.

The CDR3 DNA reads TGTGCCAGCAGCTTAGCGGGGGGTTCAGATACGCAGTATTTT. Amino acids: CASSLAGGSDTQYF. The rearrangement joins TRBV7-2 to TRBJ2-3; maybe TRBD2 (6 bases). In germline, CDR1 is SGHTA, CDR2 FQGNSA. Trimming took 0 bases from V and 4 from J, leaving 8 bases between them. The CDR3 has 14 amino acids.

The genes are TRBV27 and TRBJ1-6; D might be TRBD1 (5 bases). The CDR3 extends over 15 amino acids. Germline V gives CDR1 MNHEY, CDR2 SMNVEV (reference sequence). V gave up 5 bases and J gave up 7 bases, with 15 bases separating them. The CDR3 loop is CASSPSQGGNSPLHF. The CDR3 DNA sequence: TGTGCCAGCAGTCCCTCCCAGGGTGGGAATTCACCCCTCCACTTT.

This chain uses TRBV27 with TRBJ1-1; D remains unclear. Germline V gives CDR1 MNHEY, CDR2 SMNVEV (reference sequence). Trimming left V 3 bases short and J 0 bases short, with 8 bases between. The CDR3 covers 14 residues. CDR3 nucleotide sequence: TGTGCCAGCAGTTTCGAGGGAATGAACACTGAAGCTTTCTTT. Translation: CASSFEGMNTEAFF.

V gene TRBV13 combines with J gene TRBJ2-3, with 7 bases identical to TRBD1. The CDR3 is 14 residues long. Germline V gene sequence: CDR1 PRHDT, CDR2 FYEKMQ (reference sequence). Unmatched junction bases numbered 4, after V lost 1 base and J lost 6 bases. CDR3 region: CASSLEQGTDTQYF. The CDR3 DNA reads TGTGCCAGCAGCTTAGAACAGGGGACGGATACGCAGTATTTT. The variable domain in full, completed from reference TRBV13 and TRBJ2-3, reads AAGVIQSPRHLIKEKRETATLKCYPIPRHDTVYWYQQGPGQDPQFLISFYEKMQSDKGSIPDRFSAQQFSDYHSELNMSSLELGDSALYFCASSLEQGTDTQYFGPGTRLTVL.

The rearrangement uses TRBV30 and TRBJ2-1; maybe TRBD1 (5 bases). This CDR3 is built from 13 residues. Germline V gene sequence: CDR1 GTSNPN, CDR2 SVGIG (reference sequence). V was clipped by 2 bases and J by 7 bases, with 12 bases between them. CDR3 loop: CAWSFDQGNEQFF. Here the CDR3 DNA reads TGTGCCTGGAGTTTCGACCAGGGAAATGAGCAGTTCTTC.

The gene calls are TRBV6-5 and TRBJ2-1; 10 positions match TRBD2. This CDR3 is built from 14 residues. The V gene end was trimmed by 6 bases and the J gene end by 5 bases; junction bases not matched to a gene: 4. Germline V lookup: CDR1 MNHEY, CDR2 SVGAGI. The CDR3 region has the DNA TGTGCCAGCAGCTCCCTAGCGGGGGACAATGAGCAGTTCTTC. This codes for CASSSLAGDNEQFF.

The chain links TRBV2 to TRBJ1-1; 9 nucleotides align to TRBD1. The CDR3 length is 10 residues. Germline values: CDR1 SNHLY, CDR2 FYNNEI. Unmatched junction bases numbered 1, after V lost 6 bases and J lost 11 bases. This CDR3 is CASRGTGAFF. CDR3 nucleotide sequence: TGTGCCAGCAGGGGGACAGGGGCTTTCTTT.

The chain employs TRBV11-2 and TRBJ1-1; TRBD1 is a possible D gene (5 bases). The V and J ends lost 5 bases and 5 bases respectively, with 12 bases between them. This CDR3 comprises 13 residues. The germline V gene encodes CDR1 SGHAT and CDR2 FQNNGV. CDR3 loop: CASSSLRETEAFF. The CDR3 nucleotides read TGTGCCAGCAGCAGTCTCAGGGAAACTGAAGCTTTCTTT.

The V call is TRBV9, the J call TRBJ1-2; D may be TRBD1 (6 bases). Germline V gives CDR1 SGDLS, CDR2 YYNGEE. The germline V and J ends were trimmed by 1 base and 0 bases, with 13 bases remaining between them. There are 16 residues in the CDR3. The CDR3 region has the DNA TGTGCCAGCAGCGTAAGTGCCGGGACATCTAACTATGGCTACACCTTC. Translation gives CASSVSAGTSNYGYTF.